This T cell receptor beta chain was obtained from a study of blood T cell repertoires in COVID-19. Measured with immunoSEQ multiplex PCR; TCRdb has only the in-frame clones, and not every one. This table has about 120,000 clones, roughly 69% appearing once. Trimming shortened V by 4 bases and J by 8 bases, and 15 bases separated the two germline ends. CDR3 length equals 14 residues. The germline CDR1 and CDR2 sequences are MNHNS and SASEGT. J is TRBJ2-1 and V is TRBV6-1; perhaps TRBD2 as D (5 bases). Sequenced input: peripheral blood. This receptor was obtained from an older woman with acute or convalescent COVID-19. CDR3 sequence reads: CASSANEEVYEQFF. The CDR3 DNA is TGTGCCAGCAGTGCAAATGAGGAGGTTTATGAGCAGTTCTTC.